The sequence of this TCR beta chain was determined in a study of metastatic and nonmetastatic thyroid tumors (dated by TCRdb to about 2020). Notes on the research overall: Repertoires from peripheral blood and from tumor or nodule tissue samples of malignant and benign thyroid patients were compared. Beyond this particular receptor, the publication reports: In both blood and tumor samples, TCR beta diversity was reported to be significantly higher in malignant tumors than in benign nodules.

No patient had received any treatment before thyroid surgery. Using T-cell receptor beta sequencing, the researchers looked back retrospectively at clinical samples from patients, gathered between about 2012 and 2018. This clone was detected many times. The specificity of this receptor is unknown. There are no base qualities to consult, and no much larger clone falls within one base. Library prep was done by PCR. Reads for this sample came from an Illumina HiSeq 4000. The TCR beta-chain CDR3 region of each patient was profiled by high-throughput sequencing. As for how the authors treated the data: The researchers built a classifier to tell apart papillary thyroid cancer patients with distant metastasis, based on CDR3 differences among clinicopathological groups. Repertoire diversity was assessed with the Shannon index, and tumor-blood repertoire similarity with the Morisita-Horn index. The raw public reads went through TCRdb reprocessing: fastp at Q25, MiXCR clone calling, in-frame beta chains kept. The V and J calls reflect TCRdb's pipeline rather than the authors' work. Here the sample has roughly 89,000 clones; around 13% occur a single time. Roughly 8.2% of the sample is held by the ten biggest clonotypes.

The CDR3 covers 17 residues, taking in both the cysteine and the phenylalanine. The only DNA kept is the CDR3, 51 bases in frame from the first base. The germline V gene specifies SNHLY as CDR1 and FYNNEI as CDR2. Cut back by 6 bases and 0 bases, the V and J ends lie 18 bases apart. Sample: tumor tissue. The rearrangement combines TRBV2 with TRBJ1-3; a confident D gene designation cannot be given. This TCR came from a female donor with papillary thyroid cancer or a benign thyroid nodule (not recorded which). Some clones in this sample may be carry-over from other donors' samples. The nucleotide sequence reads TGTGCCAGCAGGGGGTCCCTACCCTCCTTCTCTGGAAACACCATATATTTT. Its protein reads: CASRGSLPSFSGNTIYF.